The rows below give T cell receptor beta chains drawn from one sample of a study of neurological immune-mediated disorders. MiXCR, run by TCRdb on the 5' RACE reads, gives a single entry per CDR3 protein. The profile shows roughly 56,000 distinct CDR3 sequences, around 10% of them singletons. Sequenced material: PBMCs. The receptors here all came from a man in his sixties in good health. CDR3s include the opening cysteine and the closing phenylalanine or tryptophan. A D gene is named only where the DNA matches it firmly. A row's size may be missing; if present it is once, few, many or a size class.

d_gene: TRBD2; abundance: many; j_gene: TRBJ2-1; v_gene: TRBV12-3/TRBV12-4; CDR3nt: TGTGCCAGCAGTTTGGGGGGGGTAGGTTACAATGAGCAGTTCTTC; CDR3aa: CASSLGGVGYNEQFF
d_gene: NA; abundance: many; j_gene: TRBJ1-5; v_gene: TRBV28; CDR3nt: TGTGCCAGCAGTTTGTCTGGGGACGGACGAAATAGCAATCAGCCCCAGCATTTT; CDR3aa: CASSLSGDGRNSNQPQHF
d_gene: TRBD2; abundance: many; j_gene: TRBJ2-1; v_gene: TRBV7-2; CDR3nt: TGTGCCAGCAGCTTAGGGGGGAATAGCGGGGGTGAGCAGTTCTTC; CDR3aa: CASSLGGNSGGEQFF
d_gene: NA; abundance: many; j_gene: TRBJ1-6; v_gene: TRBV6-5; CDR3nt: TGTGCCAGCAGAAGGACGCGGGAGGGGTCACCCCTCCACTTT; CDR3aa: CASRRTREGSPLHF
d_gene: NA; abundance: many; j_gene: TRBJ2-2; v_gene: TRBV29-1; CDR3nt: TGCAGCGTGGGTAGGACGACGCAAACGAACACCGGGGAGCTGTTTTTT; CDR3aa: CSVGRTTQTNTGELFF
d_gene: NA; abundance: many; j_gene: TRBJ1-5; v_gene: TRBV7-9; CDR3nt: TGTGCCAGCAGCGCGGACAGTTTCAATCAGCCCCAGCATTTT; CDR3aa: CASSADSFNQPQHF
d_gene: NA; abundance: many; j_gene: TRBJ1-5; v_gene: TRBV9; CDR3nt: TGTGCCAGCAGCGCTCAAACAGGAGATAGGTGGGGCAGCAATCAGCCCCAGCATTTT; CDR3aa: CASSAQTGDRWGSNQPQHF
d_gene: NA; abundance: many; j_gene: TRBJ2-3; v_gene: TRBV7-2; CDR3nt: TGTGCCAGCAGCCCCGCCTATCAAAGCACAGATACGCAGTATTTT; CDR3aa: CASSPAYQSTDTQYF
d_gene: NA; abundance: many; j_gene: TRBJ1-1; v_gene: TRBV20-1; CDR3nt: TGCAGTGCGGAAGGGGGGATGGGTACTGAAGCTTTCTTT; CDR3aa: CSAEGGMGTEAFF
d_gene: NA; abundance: many; j_gene: TRBJ1-5; v_gene: TRBV20-1; CDR3nt: TGCAGTGCTAGAGATAGGAGGCAGACTTCCAATCAGCCCCAGCATTTT; CDR3aa: CSARDRRQTSNQPQHF
d_gene: NA; abundance: many; j_gene: TRBJ2-1; v_gene: TRBV7-9; CDR3nt: TGTGCCAGCAGCGGGGGGGGCGCGGGCTCCTACAATGAGCAGTTCTTC; CDR3aa: CASSGGGAGSYNEQFF
d_gene: NA; abundance: many; j_gene: TRBJ2-7; v_gene: TRBV5-6; CDR3nt: TGTGCCAGCAGCGCCTCTCTTGACGAGCAGTACTTC; CDR3aa: CASSASLDEQYF
d_gene: NA; abundance: NA; j_gene: TRBJ2-7; v_gene: TRBV18; CDR3nt: TGTGCCAGCTCACCACTTGGGAGAGGCTACGAGCAGTGCTTC; CDR3aa: CASSPLGRGYEQCF
d_gene: NA; abundance: few; j_gene: TRBJ1-6; v_gene: TRBV2; CDR3nt: TGTGCCAGCATAGGGCAGTTCAATTCACCCCTCCACTTT; CDR3aa: CASIGQFNSPLHF
d_gene: TRBD1; abundance: many; j_gene: TRBJ1-1; v_gene: TRBV7-3; CDR3nt: TGTGCCAGCAGCCGAACAGGGGGCACTGAAGCTTTCTTT; CDR3aa: CASSRTGGTEAFF
d_gene: TRBD1; abundance: many; j_gene: TRBJ1-1; v_gene: TRBV12-3/TRBV12-4; CDR3nt: TGTGCCAGCAGTCCAGGGGGCGAGAACACTGAAGCTTTCTTT; CDR3aa: CASSPGGENTEAFF
d_gene: TRBD2; abundance: many; j_gene: TRBJ2-4; v_gene: TRBV20-1; CDR3nt: TGCAGTGCCCGTGGCGCTAGCGGGGGTCTAGCCAAAAACATTCAGTACTTC; CDR3aa: CSARGASGGLAKNIQYF
d_gene: TRBD1; abundance: many; j_gene: TRBJ1-6; v_gene: TRBV6-5; CDR3nt: TGTGCCAGCAGACCGGACAGGGGTGGAAATTCACCCCTCCACTTT; CDR3aa: CASRPDRGGNSPLHF
d_gene: NA; abundance: many; j_gene: TRBJ1-5; v_gene: TRBV20-1; CDR3nt: TGCAGTGCTGAAATACAGGGATGGAATCAGCCCCAGCATTTT; CDR3aa: CSAEIQGWNQPQHF
d_gene: NA; abundance: many; j_gene: TRBJ2-7; v_gene: TRBV7-2; CDR3nt: TGTGCCAGCAGCTTAGAAAGACCCCCGCTTTCCTACGAGCAGTACTTC; CDR3aa: CASSLERPPLSYEQYF
d_gene: NA; abundance: many; j_gene: TRBJ2-7; v_gene: TRBV20-1; CDR3nt: TGCAGTGTTCGAAGTCCAAGCTCCTACGAGCAGTACTTC; CDR3aa: CSVRSPSSYEQYF
d_gene: NA; abundance: few; j_gene: TRBJ2-3; v_gene: TRBV7-2; CDR3nt: TGTGCCAGCAGCTTAGCTGGTACCACAGATACGCAGTATTTT; CDR3aa: CASSLAGTTDTQYF
d_gene: NA; abundance: many; j_gene: TRBJ1-4; v_gene: TRBV28; CDR3nt: TGTGCCACCCTCCGAGGGACTAATGAAAAACTGTTTTTT; CDR3aa: CATLRGTNEKLFF
d_gene: NA; abundance: many; j_gene: TRBJ2-7; v_gene: TRBV6-5; CDR3nt: TGTGCCAGCAGTTACTCGATCGGGGGCGTTGTGGCCTACGAGCAGTACTTC; CDR3aa: CASSYSIGGVVAYEQYF
d_gene: NA; abundance: many; j_gene: TRBJ1-4; v_gene: TRBV15; CDR3nt: TGTGCCACCAGCTTAAAGGGGAAACTGTTTTTT; CDR3aa: CATSLKGKLFF
d_gene: TRBD1; abundance: NA; j_gene: TRBJ1-1; v_gene: TRBV5-1; CDR3nt: TGCGCCAGCAGCTTGGCAGGGGGCCGGAACACTGAAGCTTTCTTT; CDR3aa: CASSLAGGRNTEAFF
d_gene: NA; abundance: many; j_gene: TRBJ1-6; v_gene: TRBV5-1; CDR3nt: TGCGCCAGCAGCTTGTTGAGCTCCTATAATTCACCCCTCCACTTT; CDR3aa: CASSLLSSYNSPLHF
d_gene: NA; abundance: many; j_gene: TRBJ2-2; v_gene: TRBV29-1; CDR3nt: TGCAGCGTTGCTTCGGCCCCGAACACCGGGGAGCTGTTTTTT; CDR3aa: CSVASAPNTGELFF
d_gene: NA; abundance: many; j_gene: TRBJ2-7; v_gene: TRBV5-1; CDR3nt: TGCGCCAGCAGCGAGGACGGGGTAAACTACGAGCAGTACTTC; CDR3aa: CASSEDGVNYEQYF
d_gene: TRBD1; abundance: many; j_gene: TRBJ1-1; v_gene: TRBV11-2; CDR3nt: TGTGCCAGCACCGATCCCCAGGGGGATTATACGGACCACACTGAAGCTTTCTTT; CDR3aa: CASTDPQGDYTDHTEAFF
d_gene: TRBD1; abundance: many; j_gene: TRBJ2-7; v_gene: TRBV10-3; CDR3nt: TGTGCCATCAGTTTGAACAGGGGCTACGAGCAGTACTTC; CDR3aa: CAISLNRGYEQYF
d_gene: NA; abundance: many; j_gene: TRBJ1-2; v_gene: TRBV12-3/TRBV12-4; CDR3nt: TGTGCCAGCAGTTTTCAAAACTATGGCTACACCTTC; CDR3aa: CASSFQNYGYTF
d_gene: NA; abundance: many; j_gene: TRBJ2-3; v_gene: TRBV5-1; CDR3nt: TGCGCCAGCAGCTTGCGGGTAGCGGCCTCAGTAGATACGCAGTATTTT; CDR3aa: CASSLRVAASVDTQYF
d_gene: NA; abundance: many; j_gene: TRBJ1-3; v_gene: TRBV6-5; CDR3nt: TGTGCCAGCAGTTACGGAAAAGGGGGAAACACCATATATTTT; CDR3aa: CASSYGKGGNTIYF
d_gene: NA; abundance: few; j_gene: TRBJ2-7; v_gene: TRBV7-2; CDR3nt: TGTGCCAGCAGCTTAGAGAAGGGGACCTACGAGCAGTACTTC; CDR3aa: CASSLEKGTYEQYF
d_gene: NA; abundance: many; j_gene: TRBJ2-2; v_gene: TRBV5-5; CDR3nt: TGTGCCAGCGGCGGCTTAGCGAACACCGGGGAGCTGTTTTTT; CDR3aa: CASGGLANTGELFF
d_gene: TRBD1; abundance: many; j_gene: TRBJ2-2; v_gene: TRBV20-1; CDR3nt: TGCAGTGCTATACAGGGGGCCACCGGGGAGCTGTTTTTT; CDR3aa: CSAIQGATGELFF
d_gene: NA; abundance: many; j_gene: TRBJ1-5; v_gene: TRBV20-1; CDR3nt: TGCAGTGCTAGCAGGCAGGAAGATCAGCCCCAGCATTTT; CDR3aa: CSASRQEDQPQHF
d_gene: NA; abundance: many; j_gene: TRBJ2-3; v_gene: TRBV12-3/TRBV12-4; CDR3nt: TGTGCCAGCAGTTTAGCGGGGGCTAGCACAGATACGCAGTATTTT; CDR3aa: CASSLAGASTDTQYF
d_gene: NA; abundance: many; j_gene: TRBJ1-1; v_gene: TRBV11-2; CDR3nt: TGTGCCAGCAGCCCCCTGGCCAAGAACACTGAAGCTTTCTTT; CDR3aa: CASSPLAKNTEAFF
d_gene: NA; abundance: many; j_gene: TRBJ2-7; v_gene: TRBV6-5; CDR3nt: TGTGCCAGCAGTTACCATCGGACAGCGTTACTCTACGAGCAGTACTTC; CDR3aa: CASSYHRTALLYEQYF
d_gene: TRBD1; abundance: many; j_gene: TRBJ2-7; v_gene: TRBV14; CDR3nt: TGTGCCAGCAGCCAAGGGACAGGGGCGGTCTACGAGCAGTACTTC; CDR3aa: CASSQGTGAVYEQYF
d_gene: NA; abundance: many; j_gene: TRBJ1-3; v_gene: TRBV15; CDR3nt: TGTGCCACCAGCAGAGATCGGGGTGCAGGAAACACCATATATTTT; CDR3aa: CATSRDRGAGNTIYF
d_gene: NA; abundance: many; j_gene: TRBJ2-5; v_gene: TRBV27; CDR3nt: TGTGCCAGCAGTTTGTCCACAGGGATATGGGAGACCCAGTACTTC; CDR3aa: CASSLSTGIWETQYF
d_gene: TRBD1; abundance: few; j_gene: TRBJ2-7; v_gene: TRBV18; CDR3nt: TGTGCCAGCTCCCTTGACAGGGGAAACTACGAGCAGTACTTC; CDR3aa: CASSLDRGNYEQYF
d_gene: NA; abundance: NA; j_gene: TRBJ1-2; v_gene: TRBV7-2; CDR3nt: TGTGCCAGCAGCTTACACTATTGCTACACCTTC; CDR3aa: CASSLHYCYTF
d_gene: NA; abundance: many; j_gene: TRBJ2-7; v_gene: TRBV20-1; CDR3nt: TGCAGTGCTAGAGTGGCAGGGGGAGGAAACGAGCAGTACTTC; CDR3aa: CSARVAGGGNEQYF
d_gene: NA; abundance: many; j_gene: TRBJ1-2; v_gene: TRBV5-6; CDR3nt: TGTGCCAGCAGCTTTAGGGGCCCCTATGGCTACACCTTC; CDR3aa: CASSFRGPYGYTF
d_gene: TRBD2; abundance: few; j_gene: TRBJ2-1; v_gene: TRBV5-5; CDR3nt: TGTGCCAGCATCCATACTAGCGGGGGGGGCAATGAGCAGTTCTTC; CDR3aa: CASIHTSGGGNEQFF
d_gene: NA; abundance: many; j_gene: TRBJ2-5; v_gene: TRBV10-3; CDR3nt: TGTGCCATCAGTGAGGGGGGCAGAGAGACCCAGTACTTC; CDR3aa: CAISEGGRETQYF
d_gene: NA; abundance: many; j_gene: TRBJ2-1; v_gene: TRBV7-9; CDR3nt: TGTGCCAGCAGCCGTACAGGGACTCTCTACAATGAGCAGTTCTTC; CDR3aa: CASSRTGTLYNEQFF
d_gene: NA; abundance: many; j_gene: TRBJ2-7; v_gene: TRBV20-1; CDR3nt: TGCAGTGCTTTAACACGGGACTCAAAGTACGAGCAGTACTTC; CDR3aa: CSALTRDSKYEQYF
d_gene: NA; abundance: many; j_gene: TRBJ2-7; v_gene: TRBV4-3; CDR3nt: TGCGCCAGCAGCCAAGGGGACTCCTACGAGCAGTACTTC; CDR3aa: CASSQGDSYEQYF
d_gene: NA; abundance: many; j_gene: TRBJ2-3; v_gene: TRBV3-2; CDR3nt: TGTGCCAGCAGCCCTGAAGTTGAGAACAGGGGGAGGTCAGATACGCAGTATTTT; CDR3aa: CASSPEVENRGRSDTQYF
d_gene: NA; abundance: medium-sized; j_gene: TRBJ2-5; v_gene: TRBV5-1; CDR3nt: TGCGCCAGCAGCTCTGGGACCGCGGGGGAGACCCAGTACTTC; CDR3aa: CASSSGTAGETQYF
d_gene: NA; abundance: many; j_gene: TRBJ1-5; v_gene: TRBV7-8; CDR3nt: TGTGCCAGCAGCTTGGGCCAGGGTGCCAATCAGCCCCAGCATTTT; CDR3aa: CASSLGQGANQPQHF
d_gene: TRBD1; abundance: many; j_gene: TRBJ1-6; v_gene: TRBV20-1; CDR3nt: TGCAGTGCTAGGCAGGGGGCACATTCACCCCTCCACTTT; CDR3aa: CSARQGAHSPLHF
d_gene: NA; abundance: many; j_gene: TRBJ2-5; v_gene: TRBV5-5; CDR3nt: TGTGCCAGCAGCCGCGCAGGGGGGGCGTACCAAGAGACCCAGTACTTC; CDR3aa: CASSRAGGAYQETQYF